The clone carrying this T cell receptor beta chain was seen more than once but under ten times. What it binds is not known. TCRdb passed the 5' RACE reads through MiXCR, listing each CDR3 protein once. The profile shows just under 650,000 distinct CDR3 sequences, under 8.5% of them singletons. This sample was included in a study of identical twins. Study conclusions and caveats: Beta clonotypes that were abundant in cord blood contained fewer insertions, a pattern absent from memory repertoires.

Trimming took 4 bases from V and 1 from J; bases not matched to a gene: 4. The CDR3 has 15 amino acids. This sample was also put to use in a study of yellow fever vaccine responses in identical twins. Per that study: After vaccination, twins' T cell response reportedly seemed partly convergent, partly personalized.

V gene TRBV12-3 or TRBV12-4 combines with J gene TRBJ2-5, with 9 positions matching TRBD2. This receptor was identified in a woman aged 18 to 35 in good health. Sample: PBMCs. This CDR3 is CASSWGGGAQETQYF. In DNA, the CDR3 is TGTGCCAGCAGTTGGGGCGGGGGGGCCCAAGAGACCCAGTACTTC.